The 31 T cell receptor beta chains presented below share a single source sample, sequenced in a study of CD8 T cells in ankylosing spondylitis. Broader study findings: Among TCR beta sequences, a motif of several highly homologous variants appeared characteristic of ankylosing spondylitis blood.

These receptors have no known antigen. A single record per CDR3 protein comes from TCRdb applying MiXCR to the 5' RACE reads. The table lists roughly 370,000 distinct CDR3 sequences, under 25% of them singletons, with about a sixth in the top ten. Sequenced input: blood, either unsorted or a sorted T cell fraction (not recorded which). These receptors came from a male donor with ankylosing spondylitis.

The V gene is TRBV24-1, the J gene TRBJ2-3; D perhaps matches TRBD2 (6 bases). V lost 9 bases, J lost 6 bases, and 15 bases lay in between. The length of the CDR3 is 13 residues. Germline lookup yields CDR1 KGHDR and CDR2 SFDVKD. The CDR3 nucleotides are TGTGCCACCCGGGGACTGAGTGGGGATACGCAGTATTTT. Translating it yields CATRGLSGDTQYF.

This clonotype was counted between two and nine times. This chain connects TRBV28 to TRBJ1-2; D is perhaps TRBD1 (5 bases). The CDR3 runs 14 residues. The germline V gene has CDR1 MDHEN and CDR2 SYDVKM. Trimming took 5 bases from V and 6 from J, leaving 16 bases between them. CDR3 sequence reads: CASSRAGQGHGYTF. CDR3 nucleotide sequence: TGTGCCAGCAGTCGGGCAGGGCAGGGACATGGCTACACCTTC.

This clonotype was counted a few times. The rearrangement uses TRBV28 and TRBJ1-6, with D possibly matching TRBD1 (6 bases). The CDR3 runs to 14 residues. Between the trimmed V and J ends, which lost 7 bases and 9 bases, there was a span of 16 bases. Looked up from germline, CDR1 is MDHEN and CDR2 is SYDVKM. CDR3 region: CASNRPGVGSPLHF. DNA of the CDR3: TGTGCCAGCAACCGACCAGGGGTGGGTTCACCCCTCCACTTT.

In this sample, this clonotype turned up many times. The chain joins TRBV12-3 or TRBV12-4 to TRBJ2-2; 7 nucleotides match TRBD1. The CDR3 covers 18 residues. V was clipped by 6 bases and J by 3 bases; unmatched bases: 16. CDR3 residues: CASSAIYRGQVYTGELFF. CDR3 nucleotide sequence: TGTGCCAGCAGCGCAATATATAGGGGGCAGGTGTACACCGGGGAGCTGTTTTTT.

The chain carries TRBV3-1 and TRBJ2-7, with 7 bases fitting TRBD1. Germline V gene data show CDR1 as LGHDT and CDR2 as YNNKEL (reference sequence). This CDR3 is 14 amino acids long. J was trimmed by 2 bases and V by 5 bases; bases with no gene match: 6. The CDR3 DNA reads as TGTGCCAGCAGCTCCTGGACAGGAGCCTACGAGCAGTACTTC. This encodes CASSSWTGAYEQYF.

The DNA for the CDR3 is TGCGCCAGCAGCTTGGTCCGGGACAGGGATGAAAAACTGTTTTTT. Its translation: CASSLVRDRDEKLFF. This chain connects TRBV5-1 to TRBJ1-4, with 9 nucleotides matching TRBD1. V was clipped by 0 bases and J by 6 bases; unmatched bases: 3. Germline V CDR1 and CDR2: SGHRS, YFSETQ. The CDR3 is made up of 15 amino acids.

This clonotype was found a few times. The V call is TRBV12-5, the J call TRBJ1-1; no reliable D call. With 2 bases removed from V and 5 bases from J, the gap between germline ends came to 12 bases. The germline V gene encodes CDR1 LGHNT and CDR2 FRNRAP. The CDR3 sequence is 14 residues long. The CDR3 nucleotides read TGTGCTAGTGGTTTGCCACGGGAGATTACTGAAGCTTTCTTT. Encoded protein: CASGLPREITEAFF.

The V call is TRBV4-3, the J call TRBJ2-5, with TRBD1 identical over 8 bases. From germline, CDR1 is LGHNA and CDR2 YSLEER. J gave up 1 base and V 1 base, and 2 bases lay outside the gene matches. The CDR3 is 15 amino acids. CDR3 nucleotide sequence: TGCGCCAGCAGCCAAGCGGACAGGGCCCAAGAGACCCAGTACTTC. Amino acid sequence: CASSQADRAQETQYF.

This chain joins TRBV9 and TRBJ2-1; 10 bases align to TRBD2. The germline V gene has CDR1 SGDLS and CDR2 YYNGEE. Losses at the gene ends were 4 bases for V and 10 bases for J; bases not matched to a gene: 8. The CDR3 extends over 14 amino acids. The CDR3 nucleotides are TGTGCCAGCAGCCCCCAGCCTAGCGGGGGCGAGCAGTTCTTC. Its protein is CASSPQPSGGEQFF.

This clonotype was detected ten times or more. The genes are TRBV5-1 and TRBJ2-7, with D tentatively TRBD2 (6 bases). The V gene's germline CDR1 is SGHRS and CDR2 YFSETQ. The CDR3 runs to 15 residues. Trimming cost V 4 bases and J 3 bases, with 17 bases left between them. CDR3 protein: CASSVLPAGSYEQYF. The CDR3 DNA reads TGCGCCAGCAGCGTCCTTCCGGCGGGGAGCTACGAGCAGTACTTC.

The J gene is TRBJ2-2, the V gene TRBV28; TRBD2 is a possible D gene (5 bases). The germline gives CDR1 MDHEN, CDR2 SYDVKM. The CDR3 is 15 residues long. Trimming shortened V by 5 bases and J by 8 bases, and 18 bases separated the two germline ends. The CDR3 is CASSRPVGEAGELFF. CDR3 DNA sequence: TGTGCCAGCAGTCGTCCCGTGGGAGAGGCAGGGGAGCTGTTTTTT.

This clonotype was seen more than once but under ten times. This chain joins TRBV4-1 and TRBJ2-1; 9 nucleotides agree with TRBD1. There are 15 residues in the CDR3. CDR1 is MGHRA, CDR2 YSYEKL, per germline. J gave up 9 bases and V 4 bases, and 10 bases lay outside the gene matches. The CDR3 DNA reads TGCGCCAGCAGCCCCGCCGGGACAGGGCTTTCTGAGCAGTTCTTC. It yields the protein CASSPAGTGLSEQFF.

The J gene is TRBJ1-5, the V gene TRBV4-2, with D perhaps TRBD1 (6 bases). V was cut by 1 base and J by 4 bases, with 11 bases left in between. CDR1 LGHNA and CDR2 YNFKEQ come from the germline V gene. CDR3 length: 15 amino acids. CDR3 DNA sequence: TGTGCCAGCAGCCAAGTGGACAGAAGGAATCAGCCCCAGCATTTT. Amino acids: CASSQVDRRNQPQHF.

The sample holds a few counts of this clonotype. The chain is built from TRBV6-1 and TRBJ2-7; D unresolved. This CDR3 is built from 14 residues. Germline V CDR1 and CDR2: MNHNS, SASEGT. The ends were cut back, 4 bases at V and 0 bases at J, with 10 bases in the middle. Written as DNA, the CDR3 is TGTGCCAGCAGTGGCCAGGTCAACTCCTACGAGCAGTACTTC. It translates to CASSGQVNSYEQYF.

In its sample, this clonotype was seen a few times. CDR3 region: CASSLETEWNIQYF. DNA of the CDR3: TGTGCCAGCAGCTTGGAGACGGAGTGGAACATTCAGTACTTC. The chain recombines TRBV5-5 with TRBJ2-4; no clear D gene. The CDR3 runs to 14 residues. Germline values: CDR1 SGHKS, CDR2 YYEKEE (reference sequence). V lost 0 bases and J lost 7, with 11 bases in between.

CDR3 DNA: TGCAGCGTTGAAGATCAGGGAGGGACTGAAGCTTTCTTT. Its protein product is CSVEDQGGTEAFF. The J gene is TRBJ1-1, the V gene TRBV29-1, with D perhaps matching TRBD1 (5 bases). V was trimmed by 0 bases and J by 5 bases, leaving 10 bases between them. The CDR3 has 13 residues. Germline-derived CDR1 and CDR2 are SQVTM and ANQGSEA.

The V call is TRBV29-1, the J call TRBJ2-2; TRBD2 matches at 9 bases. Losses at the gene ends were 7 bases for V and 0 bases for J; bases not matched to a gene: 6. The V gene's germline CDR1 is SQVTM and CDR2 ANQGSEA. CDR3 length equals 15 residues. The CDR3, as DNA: TGCAGCGCCGGAGGGACTAGCCCGAACACCGGGGAGCTGTTTTTT. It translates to CSAGGTSPNTGELFF.

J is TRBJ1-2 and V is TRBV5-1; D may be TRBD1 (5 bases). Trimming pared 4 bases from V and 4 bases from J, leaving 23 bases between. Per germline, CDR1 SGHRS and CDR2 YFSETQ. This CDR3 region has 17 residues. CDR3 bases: TGCGCCAGCAGCCTGGGCCCGGGACCGACCTATTCCTATGGCTACACCTTC. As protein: CASSLGPGPTYSYGYTF.

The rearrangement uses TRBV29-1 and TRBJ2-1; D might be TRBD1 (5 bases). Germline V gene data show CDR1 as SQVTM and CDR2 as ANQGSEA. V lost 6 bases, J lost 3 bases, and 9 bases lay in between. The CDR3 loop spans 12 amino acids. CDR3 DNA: TGCAGCGTCCGGACATTCTACAATGAGCAGTTCTTC. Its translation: CSVRTFYNEQFF.

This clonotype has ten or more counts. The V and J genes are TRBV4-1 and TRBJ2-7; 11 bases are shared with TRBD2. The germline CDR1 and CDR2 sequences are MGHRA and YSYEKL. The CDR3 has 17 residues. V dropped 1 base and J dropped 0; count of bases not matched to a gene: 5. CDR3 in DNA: TGCGCCAGCAGCCAAGCCACTAGCGGGAGCTTCTCCTACGAGCAGTACTTC. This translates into CASSQATSGSFSYEQYF.

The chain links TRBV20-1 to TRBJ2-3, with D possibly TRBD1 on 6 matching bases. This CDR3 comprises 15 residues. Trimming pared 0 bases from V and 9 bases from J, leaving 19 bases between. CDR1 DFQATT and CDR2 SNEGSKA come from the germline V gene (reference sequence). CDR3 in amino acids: CSARDRQVPQKTQYF. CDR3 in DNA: TGCAGTGCTAGAGATCGACAGGTCCCACAGAAGACGCAGTATTTT.

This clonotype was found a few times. The CDR3 reads CAISWGTGGAYGYTF. CDR3 in DNA: TGTGCCATCAGCTGGGGGACAGGGGGCGCGTATGGCTACACCTTC. The genes are TRBV10-3 and TRBJ1-2; 12 positions agree with TRBD1. The length of the CDR3 is 15 residues. The J segment lost 5 bases and the V segment lost 6 bases, leaving 7 bases of the junction unmatched. Germline V lookup: CDR1 ENHRY, CDR2 SYGVKD.

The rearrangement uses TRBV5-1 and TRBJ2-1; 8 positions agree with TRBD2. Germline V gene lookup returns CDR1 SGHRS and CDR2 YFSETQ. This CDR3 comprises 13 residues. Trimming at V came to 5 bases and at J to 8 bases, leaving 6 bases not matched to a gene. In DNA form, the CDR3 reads TGCGCCAGCAGTCTAGCGGGCGTCGATGAGCAGTTCTTC. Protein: CASSLAGVDEQFF.

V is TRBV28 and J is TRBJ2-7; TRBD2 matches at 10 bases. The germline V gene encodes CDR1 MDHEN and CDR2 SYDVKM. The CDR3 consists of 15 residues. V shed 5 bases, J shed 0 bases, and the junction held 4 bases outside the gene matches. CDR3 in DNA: TGTGCCAGCAGTGGACCTAGCGGGAGCTCCTACGAGCAGTACTTC. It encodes CASSGPSGSSYEQYF.

Here the CDR3 reads CASKPGLAGTGELFF. As DNA, the CDR3 is TGTGCCAGCAAACCGGGACTAGCTGGCACCGGGGAGCTGTTTTTT. The J gene is TRBJ2-2, the V gene TRBV12-3 or TRBV12-4; TRBD2 aligns across 9 bases. After removal of 7 bases from V and 4 bases from J, the junction contained 7 bases not matched to a gene. The CDR3 spans 15 residues.

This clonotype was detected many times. The chain's CDR3 is CASSLYRGYEQYF. CDR3 bases: TGCGCCAGCAGCTTGTACAGGGGATACGAGCAGTACTTC. The V gene is TRBV5-1, the J gene TRBJ2-7, with TRBD1 matching 7 bases. This CDR3 has 13 amino acids. The germline V gene has CDR1 SGHRS and CDR2 YFSETQ. Unmatched junction bases numbered 2, after V lost 1 base and J lost 4 bases.

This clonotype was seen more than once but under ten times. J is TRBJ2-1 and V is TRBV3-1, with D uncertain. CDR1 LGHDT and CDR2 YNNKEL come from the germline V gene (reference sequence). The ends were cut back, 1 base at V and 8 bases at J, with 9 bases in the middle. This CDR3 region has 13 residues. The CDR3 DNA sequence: TGTGCCAGCAGCCAAGGGCTAGTTGATGAGCAGTTCTTC. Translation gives CASSQGLVDEQFF.

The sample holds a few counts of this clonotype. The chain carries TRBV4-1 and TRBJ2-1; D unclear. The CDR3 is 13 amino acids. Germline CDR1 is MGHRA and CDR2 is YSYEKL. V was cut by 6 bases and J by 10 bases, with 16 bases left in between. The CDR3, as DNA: TGCGCCAGCAGAAAAGATCCCATAGGAGAGCAGTTCTTC. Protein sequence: CASRKDPIGEQFF.

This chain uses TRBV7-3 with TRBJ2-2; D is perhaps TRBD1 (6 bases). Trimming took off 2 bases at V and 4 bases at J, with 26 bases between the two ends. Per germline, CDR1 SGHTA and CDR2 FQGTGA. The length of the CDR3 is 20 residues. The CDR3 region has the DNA TGTGCCAGCAGCTTAGAGGGCCAATCACCGGACTTAGGGGGCACCGGGGAGCTGTTTTTT. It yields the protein CASSLEGQSPDLGGTGELFF.

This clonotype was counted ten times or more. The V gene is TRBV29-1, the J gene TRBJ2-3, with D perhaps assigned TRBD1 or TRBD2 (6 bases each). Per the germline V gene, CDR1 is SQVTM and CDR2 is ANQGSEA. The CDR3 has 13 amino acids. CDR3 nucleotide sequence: TGCACCGGCGGGGCAGGGGAGTGGGATACGCAGTATTTT. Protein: CTGGAGEWDTQYF.

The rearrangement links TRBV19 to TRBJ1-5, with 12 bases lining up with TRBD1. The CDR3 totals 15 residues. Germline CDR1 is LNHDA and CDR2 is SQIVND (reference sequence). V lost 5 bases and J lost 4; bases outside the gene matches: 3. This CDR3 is CASSGTGGRNQPQHF. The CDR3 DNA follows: TGTGCCAGTAGTGGGACAGGGGGCCGGAATCAGCCCCAGCATTTT. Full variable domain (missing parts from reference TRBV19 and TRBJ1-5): DGGITQSPKYLFRKEGQNVTLSCEQNLNHDAMYWYRQDPGQGLRLIYYSQIVNDFQKGDIAEGYSVSREKKESFPLTVTSAQKNPTAFYLCASSGTGGRNQPQHFGDGTRLSIL.